The 17 T cell receptor beta chains given below trace back to one sample, sequenced in a study of shared clonotypes between healthy human individuals. Assay used: immunoSEQ multiplex PCR; TCRdb lists only in-frame clones, some missing. The sample carries approximately 440,000 clones, 70% to 80% recorded once. The sequencing sample was made of PBMCs. The receptors stem from a woman aged 40 to 49 in good health. Some clones in this sample may be carry-over from other donors' samples.

The rearrangement uses TRBV27 and TRBJ2-5; TRBD2 matches 9 bases. The CDR3 runs 15 residues. Germline CDR1 reads MNHEY; CDR2 reads SMNVEV (reference sequence). V dropped 1 base and J dropped 5; count of bases not matched to a gene: 5. The CDR3 spells CASSLLAGVVETQYF. The CDR3, as DNA: TGTGCCAGCAGTTTATTAGCGGGAGTAGTGGAGACCCAGTACTTC.

This clone has only a few counts. J is TRBJ1-1 and V is TRBV9; D might be TRBD1 (5 bases). This CDR3 spans 17 amino acids. Germline CDR1 reads SGDLS; CDR2 reads YYNGEE. V dropped 0 bases and J dropped 3 bases, with 18 bases sitting between them. The CDR3 loop reads CASSVGAGGPGYTEAFF. CDR3 nucleotides: TGTGCCAGCAGCGTAGGTGCCGGGGGACCGGGGTACACTGAAGCTTTCTTT.

The rearrangement uses TRBV5-1 and TRBJ2-1, with TRBD1 as a possible D gene (6 bases). The CDR3 runs to 16 residues. Trimming pared 1 base from V and 1 base from J, leaving 12 bases between. Per germline, CDR1 SGHRS and CDR2 YFSETQ. Here the CDR3 DNA reads TGCGCCAGCAGCTTGTCTGGACAGCCTTCCTACAATGAGCAGTTCTTC. It translates to CASSLSGQPSYNEQFF.

Comment on this clone: Relative to the germline gene, one junction end is altered; a read error may explain this. The chain is built from TRBV7-7 and TRBJ2-2; D is possibly TRBD2 (6 bases). Germline CDR1 reads SSHAT; CDR2 reads FNYEAQ (reference sequence). This CDR3 is 16 amino acids long. CDR3 region: CASSLSPGTATGELFF. In DNA form, the CDR3 reads TGTGCTAGCAGCTTAAGTCCCGGGACTGCCACCGGGGAGCTGTTTTTT.

The rearrangement joins TRBV29-1 to TRBJ2-2, with D tentatively TRBD1 or TRBD2 (6 bases each). Germline assignment: CDR1 SQVTM and CDR2 ANQGSEA. Trimming pared 4 bases from V and 7 bases from J, leaving 13 bases between. The length of the CDR3 is 13 residues. CDR3 DNA sequence: TGCAGCGTTGCCCAGGGGACTTACGGGGAGCTGTTTTTT. This translates into CSVAQGTYGELFF.

Many counts were recorded for this clone. The genes are TRBV7-9 and TRBJ2-1, with D possibly matching TRBD1 (6 bases). This CDR3 region has 13 residues. Trimming left V 4 bases short and J 5 bases short, with 9 bases between. The germline V gene encodes CDR1 SEHNR and CDR2 FQNEAQ (reference sequence). This CDR3 is CASSSGQNNEQFF. As DNA, the CDR3 is TGTGCCAGCAGCTCCGGACAGAACAATGAGCAGTTCTTC.

This clone was found once. This chain uses TRBV1 with TRBJ2-7; TRBD2, the table's D call, lacks a check against the DNA. TRBV1 is described as a pseudogene. CDR3 length equals 15 residues. CDR3 protein: CTRNIAAGAGGQQYF. In DNA form, the CDR3 reads TGCACCCGAAATATCGCAGCGGGGGCCGGGGGACAGCAGTACTTC.

The rearrangement links TRBV30 to TRBJ1-4, with 8 bases identical to TRBD1. The germline V gene encodes CDR1 GTSNPN and CDR2 SVGIG (reference sequence). The junction had 3 bases not matched to a gene; V was cut back by 5 bases and J by 1 base. The CDR3 runs 14 residues. The CDR3 nucleotides are TGTGCCTGGGGACAGGGAGGAACTAATGAAAAACTGTTTTTT. This sequence encodes CAWGQGGTNEKLFF.

V usage is TRBV7-9 and J usage is TRBJ2-7; tentatively, D is TRBD1 (5 bases). The V end lost 5 bases, the J end lost 7 bases, and 9 bases lay between the germline ends. Germline V gene data show CDR1 as SEHNR and CDR2 as FQNEAQ (reference sequence). This CDR3 has 11 residues. The CDR3 nucleotides read TGTGCCAGCAGCGTTTCAGGGGAGCAGTACTTC. Residues: CASSVSGEQYF.

The rearrangement joins TRBV10-3 to TRBJ2-1; TRBD1 might be the D (5 bases). From germline, CDR1 is ENHRY and CDR2 SYGVKD. Trimming removed 5 bases from V and 5 bases from J, with 7 bases in between. The CDR3 loop spans 12 amino acids. DNA of the CDR3: TGTGCCATCAGTAAACAGGACAATGAGCAGTTCTTC. Translated, it gives CAISKQDNEQFF.

This sequence joins TRBV7-7 and TRBJ2-2; D not resolved. The CDR3 is made up of 13 amino acids. Germline loops: CDR1 SSHAT, CDR2 FNYEAQ (reference sequence). Deletions cut 2 bases from V and 4 bases from J, with 5 bases between. In DNA, the CDR3 is TGTGCCAGCAGCTTATCAGTCACCGGGGAGCTGTTTTTT. Translated, it gives CASSLSVTGELFF.

The chain couples TRBV9 to TRBJ1-3, with D unresolved. Germline V CDR1 and CDR2: SGDLS, YYNGEE. This CDR3 is built from 15 residues. Trimming removed 0 bases at V and 0 bases at J, with 7 bases between. The CDR3 sequence: CASSVGYSSGNTIYF. The CDR3 region has the DNA TGTGCCAGCAGCGTAGGTTACAGCTCTGGAAACACCATATATTTT.

With respect to this clone: The junction does not match germline at one end; this may be a read error. This sequence joins TRBV11-3 and TRBJ2-1; maybe TRBD1 (6 bases). This CDR3 is 13 amino acids long. Germline V lookup: CDR1 SGHNT, CDR2 YENEEA. The CDR3 here is CASSLEQGGGQFF. CDR3 DNA: TGTGCCAGCAGCCTAGAACAGGGCGGAGGGCAGTTCTTC.

This chain uses TRBV2 with TRBJ2-4, with 7 bases fitting TRBD1. CDR3 length equals 16 residues. V lost 6 bases and J lost 0; bases outside the gene matches: 8. From germline, CDR1 is SNHLY and CDR2 FYNNEI. DNA for the CDR3: TGTGCCAGCAGCGACCTTAGACAGGGAGCCAAAAACATTCAGTACTTC. This codes for CASSDLRQGAKNIQYF.

A word on this clone: An end of the junction does not agree with germline; a read error may underlie this. The CDR3 here is CAGRSKGWGGEKLFF. In DNA, the CDR3 is TGTGCCGGCAGGAGCAAGGGCTGGGGTGGAGAAAAACTGTTTTTT. The genes are TRBV6-5 and TRBJ1-4; D gene unclear. The CDR3 has 15 amino acids. CDR1 is MNHEY, CDR2 SVGAGI, per germline.

In the case of this clone: Given a much more abundant clone one base away, this may be a read error. This CDR3 is CASAELAGDNEPFF. The CDR3 DNA sequence: TGCGCCAGCGCGGAACTAGCGGGAGACAATGAGCCGTTCTTC. The rearrangement uses TRBV5-1 and TRBJ2-1, with 11 bases lining up with TRBD2. The CDR3 spans 14 residues. Germline CDR1 SGHRS, CDR2 YFSETQ.

The V gene is TRBV29-1, the J gene TRBJ1-1, with D hard to call. CDR1 and CDR2 (germline): SQVTM, ANQGSEA. The CDR3 is made up of 13 amino acids. V lost 6 bases to trimming and J lost 0 bases, with 11 bases between them. The CDR3 DNA sequence: TGCAGCGTCCAGAGTTCCCTGAACACTGAAGCTTTCTTT. It specifies CSVQSSLNTEAFF.